This T cell receptor beta chain was documented in a study of vaccination and CD4 T cells after COVID-19. Noted treatment: roughly nine-day PBMC culture with coronavirus spike peptide pools or control peptides (ViraFEST assay). Following culture for 10 days, CD4+ T cells were isolated by negative selection. The Oncomine TCR Beta short-read assay sequenced DNA from cultured CD4+ T cells. TCRdb redid the calling of the PCR reads with MiXCR, one entry per CDR3 protein. This table holds almost 15,000 distinct CDR3 sequences, 20% to 25% found once. This clonotype was found a few times. Its target is unknown. This clonotype was obtained from a human donor who received a COVID-19 vaccine. The starting material was CD4+ T cells from blood, cultured in vitro, obtained before SARS-CoV-2 vaccination.

The CDR3 spells CASSQDWTGEGADTQYF. In DNA form, the CDR3 reads TGCGCCAGCAGCCAAGATTGGACAGGCGAAGGGGCAGATACGCAGTATTTT. The chain has TRBV4-1 and TRBJ2-3, with TRBD1 matching 7 bases. CDR3 length: 17 amino acids. Looked up from germline, CDR1 is MGHRA and CDR2 is YSYEKL. The trim removed 0 bases at V and 4 bases at J, leaving 10 bases unmatched.